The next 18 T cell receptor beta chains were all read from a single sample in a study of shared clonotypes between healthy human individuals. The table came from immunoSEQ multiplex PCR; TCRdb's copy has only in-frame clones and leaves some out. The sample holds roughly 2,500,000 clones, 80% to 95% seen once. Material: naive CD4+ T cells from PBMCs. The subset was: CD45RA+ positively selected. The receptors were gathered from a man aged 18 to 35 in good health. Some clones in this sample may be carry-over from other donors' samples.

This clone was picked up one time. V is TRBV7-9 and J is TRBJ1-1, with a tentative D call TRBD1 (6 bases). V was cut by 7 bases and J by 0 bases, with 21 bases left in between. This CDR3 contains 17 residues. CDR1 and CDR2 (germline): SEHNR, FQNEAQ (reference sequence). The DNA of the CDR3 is TGTGCCAGCAACCATAAGATGGGAGGACAGCTGAACACTGAAGCTTTCTTT. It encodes CASNHKMGGQLNTEAFF. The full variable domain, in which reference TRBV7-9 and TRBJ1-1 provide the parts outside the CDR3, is DTGVSQNPRHKITKRGQNVTFRCDPISEHNRLYWYRQTLGQGPEFLTYFQNEAQLEKSRLLSDRFSAERPKGSFSTLEIQRTEQGDSAMYLCASNHKMGGQLNTEAFFGQGTRLTVV.

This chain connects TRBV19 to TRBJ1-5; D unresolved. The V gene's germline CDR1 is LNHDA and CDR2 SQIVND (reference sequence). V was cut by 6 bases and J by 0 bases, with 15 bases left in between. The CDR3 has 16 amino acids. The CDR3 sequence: CASRGRTRNSNQPQHF. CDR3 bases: TGTGCCAGTAGAGGACGGACTAGAAATAGCAATCAGCCCCAGCATTTT. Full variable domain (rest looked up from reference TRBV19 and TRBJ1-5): DGGITQSPKYLFRKEGQNVTLSCEQNLNHDAMYWYRQDPGQGLRLIYYSQIVNDFQKGDIAEGYSVSREKKESFPLTVTSAQKNPTAFYLCASRGRTRNSNQPQHFGDGTRLSIL.

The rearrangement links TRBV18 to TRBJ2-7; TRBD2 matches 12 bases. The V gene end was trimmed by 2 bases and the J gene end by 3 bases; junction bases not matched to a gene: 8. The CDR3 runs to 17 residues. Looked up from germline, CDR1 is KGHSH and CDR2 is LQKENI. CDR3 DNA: TGTGCCAGCTCACCAAGACTAGCGGGAGATGGTTACTACGAGCAGTACTTC. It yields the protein CASSPRLAGDGYYEQYF.

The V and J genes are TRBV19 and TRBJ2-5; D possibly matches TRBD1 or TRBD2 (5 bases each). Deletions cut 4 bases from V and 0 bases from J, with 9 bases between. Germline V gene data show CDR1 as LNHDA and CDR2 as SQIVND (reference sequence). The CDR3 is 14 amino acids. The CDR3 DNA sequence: TGTGCCAGTAGTAAGGGACGGAACCAAGAGACCCAGTACTTC. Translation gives CASSKGRNQETQYF.

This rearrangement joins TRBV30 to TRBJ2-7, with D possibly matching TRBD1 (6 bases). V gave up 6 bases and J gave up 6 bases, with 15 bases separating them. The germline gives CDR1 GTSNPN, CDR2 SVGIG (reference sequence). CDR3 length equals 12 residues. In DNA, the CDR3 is TGTGCCTGCCGGGACACGCGAGGCGAGCAGTACTTC. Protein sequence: CACRDTRGEQYF.

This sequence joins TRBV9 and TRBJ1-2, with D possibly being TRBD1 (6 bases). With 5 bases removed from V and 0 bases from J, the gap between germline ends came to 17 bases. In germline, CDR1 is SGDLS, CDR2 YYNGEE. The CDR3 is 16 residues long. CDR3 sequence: CASRRRQAISNYGYTF. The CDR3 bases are TGTGCCAGCAGGCGCCGACAGGCGATCTCTAACTATGGCTACACCTTC.

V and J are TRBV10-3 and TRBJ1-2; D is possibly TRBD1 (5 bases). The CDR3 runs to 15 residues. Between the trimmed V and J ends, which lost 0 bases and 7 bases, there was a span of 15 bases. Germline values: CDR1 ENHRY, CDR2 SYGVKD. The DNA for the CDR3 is TGTGCCATCAGTGAGTCAGGGCAGGGTAGAGGTGGCTACACCTTC. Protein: CAISESGQGRGGYTF.

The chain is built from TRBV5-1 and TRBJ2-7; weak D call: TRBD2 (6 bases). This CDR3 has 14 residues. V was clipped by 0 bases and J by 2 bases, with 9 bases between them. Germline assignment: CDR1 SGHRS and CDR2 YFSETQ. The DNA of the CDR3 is TGCGCCAGCAGCTTGGCGGGGGAGCCCTACGAGCAGTACTTC. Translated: CASSLAGEPYEQYF.

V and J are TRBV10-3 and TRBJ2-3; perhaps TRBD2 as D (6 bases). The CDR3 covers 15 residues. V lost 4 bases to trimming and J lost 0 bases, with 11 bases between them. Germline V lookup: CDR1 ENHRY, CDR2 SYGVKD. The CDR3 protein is CAISAGEISTDTQYF. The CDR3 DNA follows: TGTGCCATCAGTGCGGGGGAGATTAGCACAGATACGCAGTATTTT.

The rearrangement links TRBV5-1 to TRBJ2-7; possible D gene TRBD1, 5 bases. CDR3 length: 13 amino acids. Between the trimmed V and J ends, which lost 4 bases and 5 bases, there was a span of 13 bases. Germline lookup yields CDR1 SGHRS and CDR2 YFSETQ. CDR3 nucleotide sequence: TGCGCCAGCAGCGTGCAGGGATCCAACGAGCAGTACTTC. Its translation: CASSVQGSNEQYF. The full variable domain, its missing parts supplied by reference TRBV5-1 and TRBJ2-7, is KAGVTQTPRYLIKTRGQQVTLSCSPISGHRSVSWYQQTPGQGLQFLFEYFSETQRNKGNFPGRFSGRQFSNSRSEMNVSTLELGDSALYLCASSVQGSNEQYFGPGTRLTVT.

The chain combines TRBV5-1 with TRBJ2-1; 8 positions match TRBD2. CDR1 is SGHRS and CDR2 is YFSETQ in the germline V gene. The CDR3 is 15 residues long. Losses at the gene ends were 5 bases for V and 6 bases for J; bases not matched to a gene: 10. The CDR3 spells CASRPIAGRGNEQFF. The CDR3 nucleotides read TGCGCCAGCAGACCAATAGCGGGGCGGGGCAATGAGCAGTTCTTC.

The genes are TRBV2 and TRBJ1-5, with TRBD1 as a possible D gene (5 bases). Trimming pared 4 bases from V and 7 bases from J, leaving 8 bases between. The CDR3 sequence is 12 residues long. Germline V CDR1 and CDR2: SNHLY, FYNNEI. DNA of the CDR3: TGTGCCAGCAGTGCTCAGGGCCAGCCCCAGCATTTT. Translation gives CASSAQGQPQHF.

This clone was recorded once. As DNA, the CDR3 is TGTGCCAGCGGGGGGGGACCCTTTGGACGGAATGGCTACACCTTC. Residues: CASGGGPFGRNGYTF. The chain carries TRBV9 and TRBJ1-2; tentative D call: TRBD1 (5 bases). Trimming cost V 7 bases and J 6 bases, with 22 bases left between them. Germline CDR1 reads SGDLS; CDR2 reads YYNGEE. CDR3 length: 15 residues.

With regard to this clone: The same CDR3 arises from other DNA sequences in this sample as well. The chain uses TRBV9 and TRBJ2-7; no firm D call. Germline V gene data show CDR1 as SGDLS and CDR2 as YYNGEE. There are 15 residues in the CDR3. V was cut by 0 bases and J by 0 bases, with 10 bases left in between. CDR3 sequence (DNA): TGTGCCAGCAGCGTAGGGAGCGCCAGCTCCTACGAGCAGTACTTC. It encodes CASSVGSASSYEQYF.

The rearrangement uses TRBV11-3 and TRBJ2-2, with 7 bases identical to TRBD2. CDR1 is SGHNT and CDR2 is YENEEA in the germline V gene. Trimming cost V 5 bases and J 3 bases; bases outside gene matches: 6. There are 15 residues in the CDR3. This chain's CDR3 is CASSPGLGHTGELFF. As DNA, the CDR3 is TGTGCCAGCAGCCCCGGACTAGGCCACACCGGGGAGCTGTTTTTT.

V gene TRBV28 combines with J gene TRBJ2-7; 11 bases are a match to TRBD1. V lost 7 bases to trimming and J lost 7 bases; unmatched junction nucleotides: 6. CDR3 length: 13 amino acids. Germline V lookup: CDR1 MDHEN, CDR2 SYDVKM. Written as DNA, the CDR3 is TGTGCCAGCACCCGGACAGGGGGCAATGAGCAGTACTTC. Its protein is CASTRTGGNEQYF.

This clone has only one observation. The CDR3 here is CASSDSARKGGYTF. The CDR3 nucleotides read TGTGCCAGCAGTGATTCTGCCCGCAAGGGAGGCTACACCTTC. The chain has TRBV2 and TRBJ1-2; no firm D call. The CDR3 spans 14 residues. V shed 3 bases and J shed 8 bases, with 16 bases lying between them. Germline V lookup: CDR1 SNHLY, CDR2 FYNNEI. Complete variable domain (other parts from reference TRBV2 and TRBJ1-2): EPEVTQTPSHQVTQMGQEVILRCVPISNHLYFYWYRQILGQKVEFLVSFYNNEISEKSEIFDDQFSVERPDGSNFTLKIRSTKLEDSAMYFCASSDSARKGGYTFGSGTRLTVV.

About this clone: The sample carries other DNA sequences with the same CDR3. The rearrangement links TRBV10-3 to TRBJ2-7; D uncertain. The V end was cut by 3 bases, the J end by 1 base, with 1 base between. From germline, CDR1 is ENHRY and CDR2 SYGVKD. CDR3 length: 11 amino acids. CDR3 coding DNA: TGTGCCATCAGTGATTCCTACGAGCAGTACTTC. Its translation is CAISDSYEQYF.